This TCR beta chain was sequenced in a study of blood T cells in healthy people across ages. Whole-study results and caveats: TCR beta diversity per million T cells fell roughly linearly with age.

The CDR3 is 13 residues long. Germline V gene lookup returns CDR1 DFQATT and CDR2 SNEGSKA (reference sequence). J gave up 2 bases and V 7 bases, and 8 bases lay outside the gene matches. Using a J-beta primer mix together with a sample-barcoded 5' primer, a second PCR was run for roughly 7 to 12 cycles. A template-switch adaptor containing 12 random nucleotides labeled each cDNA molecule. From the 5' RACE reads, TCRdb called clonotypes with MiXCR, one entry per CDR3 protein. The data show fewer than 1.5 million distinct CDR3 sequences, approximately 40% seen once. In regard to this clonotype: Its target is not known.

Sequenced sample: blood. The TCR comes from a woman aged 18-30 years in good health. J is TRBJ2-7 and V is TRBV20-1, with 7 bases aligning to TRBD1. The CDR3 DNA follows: TGCAGTGTCTTCGAGACAGGGACCTACGAGCAGTACTTC. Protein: CSVFETGTYEQYF.